Listed below are T cell receptor beta chains from one sample, sequenced in a study of blood T cell repertoires in COVID-19. The repertoire was sequenced with immunoSEQ multiplex PCR; TCRdb's copy has only in-frame clones and lacks some. The profile shows roughly 330,000 clones, about nine tenths of them singletons. Sequenced sample: PBMCs or T cells enriched from blood (not recorded which). Receptors were obtained from a woman between 18 and 30 years old who had recovered from COVID-19. The CDR3 runs from the conserved cysteine through the conserved F or W. The order of the fields is V gene, clone size, D gene, J gene, CDR3 DNA, CDR3 protein. A D gene is named only where the DNA matches it firmly. Expanded clones are given a class, and other clones once, few, many or no size at all.

TRBV6-5,NA,NA,TRBJ2-2,TGTGCCAGCAGTTACTTACAGGACACCGGGGAGCTGTTTTTT,CASSYLQDTGELFF
TRBV27,NA,TRBD1,TRBJ1-3,TGTGCCAGCAGTTTATCGCCGACAGGGACCTCTGGAAACACCATATATTTT,CASSLSPTGTSGNTIYF
TRBV29-1,few,TRBD1,TRBJ1-1,TGCAGCGTTGCTAAGGGGGCGAGGGCTGAAGCTTTCTTT,CSVAKGARAEAFF
TRBV7-7,NA,NA,TRBJ2-2,TGTGCTAGCAGCCCACAGGGTCTGGAGCTGTTTTTT,CASSPQGLELFF
TRBV19,NA,NA,TRBJ2-3,TGTGCCAGTAGTATTGCCAGGAGCACAGATACGCAGTATTTT,CASSIARSTDTQYF
TRBV18,NA,NA,TRBJ2-2,TGTGCCAGCTCACCTCAGAACACCGGGGAGCTGTTTTTT,CASSPQNTGELFF
TRBV7-3,few,TRBD1,TRBJ2-6,TGTGCCAGCAGCCCGCGTTCCCGAGACAGGGCTGGGGCCAACGTCCTGACTTTC,CASSPRSRDRAGANVLTF
TRBV18,NA,NA,TRBJ1-5,TGTGCCAGTCGCCCCGGGGGGAATAGCAATCAGCCCCAGCATTTT,CASRPGGNSNQPQHF
TRBV28,NA,TRBD1,TRBJ2-7,TGTGCCAGCAGTGCCACCTCCGGGACAGGGGGTGTCTTGGGAGACTTC,CASSATSGTGGVLGDF
TRBV3-1/TRBV3-2,NA,NA,TRBJ2-5,TGTGCCAGCAGCCAAGGGGGGCAGGCGGAGACCCAGTACTTC,CASSQGGQAETQYF
TRBV11-1,NA,NA,TRBJ2-2,TGTGCCAGCAGCTTAATCGCCAGGGAGGTCACCGGGGAGCTGTTTTTT,CASSLIAREVTGELFF
TRBV5-4,NA,TRBD2,TRBJ2-1,TGTGCCAGCAGCTCTCTGCTAGCGGGACAAAACAATGAGCAGTTCTTC,CASSSLLAGQNNEQFF
TRBV5-1,NA,NA,TRBJ1-6,TGCGCCAGCAGCTTGGCGGTGGAGGGGAATTCACCCCTCCACTTT,CASSLAVEGNSPLHF
TRBV18,NA,NA,TRBJ1-5,TGTGCCAGCTCACTCCGGGACATCAATCAGCCCCAGCATTTT,CASSLRDINQPQHF
TRBV7-9,once,NA,TRBJ2-7,TGTGCCAGCAGCTTGGAGACCTACGAGCAGTACTTC,CASSLETYEQYF
TRBV3-1/TRBV3-2,NA,TRBD2,TRBJ2-1,TGTGCCAGCAGCCAACACCTAGCGGGGGGGCAAAATGAGCAGTTCTTC,CASSQHLAGGQNEQFF
TRBV5-5,many,TRBD2,TRBJ2-2,TGTGCCAGCAGCTTGGGACTAGCGGGAGGCTCGAACACCGGGGAGCTGTTTTTT,CASSLGLAGGSNTGELFF
TRBV18,NA,TRBD2,TRBJ2-5,TGTGCCAGCTCACCGGGGGAGGGAGAGACCCAGTACTTC,CASSPGEGETQYF
TRBV5-1,NA,NA,TRBJ1-2,TGCGCCAGCAGCTTGGACCAGTTAAACTATGGCTACACCTTC,CASSLDQLNYGYTF
TRBV7-6,NA,NA,TRBJ1-1,TGTGCCAGCAGCTTATCTAGGAGCGGGGGCACTGAAGCTTTCTTT,CASSLSRSGGTEAFF
TRBV10-3,NA,NA,TRBJ2-1,TGTGCCATCAGTGAGTCGAATCGGACAGTCGTCGGCTACAATGAGCAGTTCTTC,CAISESNRTVVGYNEQFF
TRBV6-1,NA,NA,TRBJ2-6,TGTGCCAGCAGCGAACTGACGTGGGGGGCTGGGGCCAACGTCCTGACTTTC,CASSELTWGAGANVLTF
TRBV18,NA,NA,TRBJ2-1,TGTGCCAGCTCACCACGGTTCCAGGGTTGGTCCTACAATGAGCAGTTCTTC,CASSPRFQGWSYNEQFF